This TCR beta chain is from a study of human T cells and chemical hapten exposure (dated by TCRdb to about 2021). Background for the entire study: For sensitization, 2% DPC in acetone was applied to a 2 cm by 2 cm area of upper inner arm skin. Libraries were combined into a pool for sequencing, and differences in TCR yield between samples came mainly from small differences in library volumes within the pool. The mostly female patient cohort included alopecia areata with under or over 50% scalp involvement, alopecia totalis and alopecia universalis. In alopecia patients, the study followed how the peripheral blood TCR repertoire changed in vivo over primary and secondary sensitization to diphenylcyclopropenone (DPC), a hapten. Patch testing was done on the upper back using Finn chambers containing 0.01% DPC, and results were scored after 6 days according to International Contact Dermatitis Research Group standards. For TCR sequencing, blood came from 25 to 35 alopecia patients at anywhere from one to four time points (pre-sensitization, 2, 6 and 24 weeks). Patients additionally received weekly therapeutic DPC doses to the scalp throughout the roughly 26-week study period. Blood samples were taken from patients before sensitization (week 0) and at 2, 6 and about 24 weeks after DPC sensitization.

General findings and caveats noted by the study authors: Because every patient had alopecia, a presumed autoimmune disease, the patients' immune response might differ from that of healthy individuals. Repeated subsampling changed both the strength of the expansion versus patch-test correlation and the threshold at which the correlation became significant. DPC sensitization did not change the number of TCRs with a frequency above 1 in 1000, and there was no evidence of changes in global repertoire structure. The number of PT1 expanded TCRs positively correlated with patch test score, significant at thresholds 8, 16 and 32 but not 4. Compared with pre-sensitization or healthy control sets, expanded TCRs formed significantly more large CDR3 similarity clusters, which is consistent with antigen-driven responses.

On this clonotype itself: No antigen is known for it. Base qualities are missing; no much larger clone stands one base away.

In the paper's terms, the time point label means: patch test 2, 6 weeks after DPC sensitization. This sample's treatment or condition label indicates: therapeutic diphenylcyclopropenone sensitization with weekly scalp DPC. At every patch-test visit, the blood draw took place before the patch test was put on. Patients were considered eligible if aged 18 to 70, diagnosed with alopecia and deemed suitable for DPC therapy, and patients were excluded if pregnant. Unfractionated whole blood was collected in Tempus Blood RNA tubes, and total RNA was extracted from that blood. The receptor library was made with RACE. Sequencing instrument: NextSeq 500. Library preparation attached unique molecular identifiers to individual cDNA molecules for quantitative, reproducible TCR counting. From each blood RNA sample, both TCR alpha and TCR beta chains were sequenced. As for the authors' bioinformatics: A median of roughly 98,000 TCRs per sample was observed, with a range of about 23,224 to 750,000. V, J and CDR3 annotation of the TCR reads was performed with the Decombinator software suite. To make PS versus PT1 abundance plots, every sample was subsampled to the same number of TCRs (28,000). TCRs were defined as expanded if absent before sensitization and observed at least eight times at the 2-week time point. TCRdb itself trimmed the public reads at Q25 with fastp, ran MiXCR and retained productive beta chains. Identical CDR3 proteins give one entry, which carries the most common genes and DNA. It is TCRdb's table, rather than the study itself, that gives the V and J calls and clone size. This sample holds more than 60,000 distinct CDR3 sequences; about a tenth were observed only once. 6.5% to 8.5% of the sample rests with the top ten.

In the germline V gene, CDR1 corresponds to SGHVS and CDR2 to FQNEAQ. Counted from cysteine to phenylalanine, this CDR3 has 16 amino acids. Only the CDR3 DNA is retained, 48 bases long and in frame from the first base. For this chain, trimming is 11 bases at the V end and 0 bases at the J end, and the number of junction bases without a gene match is 13. The sequence was collected from a woman between 45 and 65 years old with alopecia areata. Some clones in this sample may be carry-over from other donors' samples. The chain joins TRBV7-8 to TRBJ2-1; TRBD2 agrees with 7 junctional bases. The source was whole blood, collected in connection with sensitization to the hapten diphenylcyclopropenone (DPC). CDR3 loop: CAQLRTGGSSYNEQFF. The base sequence is TGTGCCCAGCTGAGGACTGGCGGGAGCTCCTACAATGAGCAGTTCTTC.